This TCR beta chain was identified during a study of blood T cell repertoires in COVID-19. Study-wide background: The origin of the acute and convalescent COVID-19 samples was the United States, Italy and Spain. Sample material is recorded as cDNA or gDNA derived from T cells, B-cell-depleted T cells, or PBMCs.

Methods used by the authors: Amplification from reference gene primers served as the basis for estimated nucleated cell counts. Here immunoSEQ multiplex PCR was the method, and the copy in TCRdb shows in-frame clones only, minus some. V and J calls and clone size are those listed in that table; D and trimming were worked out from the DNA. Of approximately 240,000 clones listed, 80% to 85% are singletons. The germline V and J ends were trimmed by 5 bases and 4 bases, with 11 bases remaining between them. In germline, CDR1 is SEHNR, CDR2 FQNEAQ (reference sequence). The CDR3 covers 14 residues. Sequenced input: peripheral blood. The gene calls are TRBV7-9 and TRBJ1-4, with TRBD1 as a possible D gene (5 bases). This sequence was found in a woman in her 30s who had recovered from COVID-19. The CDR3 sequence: CASSLARDNEKLFF. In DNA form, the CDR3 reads TGTGCCAGCAGCCTGGCCAGGGATAATGAAAAACTGTTTTTT.